Following are 31 T cell receptor beta chains from one sample sequenced in a study of T cell responses to AZD1222 COVID-19 vaccine. Profiling relied on immunoSEQ multiplex PCR, and the TCRdb table lists in-frame clones only, not all of them. The top ten hold over 1.5% of the sample, which has about 140,000 clones, about 90% seen once. The sequencing here drew on peripheral blood, taken on day 0 of AZD1222 vaccination. The receptors stem from an adult in good health.

The gene calls are TRBV9 and TRBJ2-7; 8 nucleotides line up with TRBD1. This CDR3 region has 13 residues. Germline values: CDR1 SGDLS, CDR2 YYNGEE. V gave up 3 bases and J gave up 5 bases; unmatched junction bases: 4. This CDR3 reads CASSATDRDEQYF. For the CDR3, the DNA is TGTGCCAGCAGCGCAACGGACAGGGACGAGCAGTACTTC.

The gene calls are TRBV18 and TRBJ2-7, with D unclear. This CDR3 comprises 14 residues. CDR1 and CDR2 (germline): KGHSH, LQKENI. The V end lost 3 bases, the J end lost 6 bases, and 15 bases lay between the germline ends. The CDR3 sequence is CASSPPASGSEQYF. The DNA for the CDR3 is TGTGCCAGCTCACCGCCGGCTAGTGGATCCGAGCAGTACTTC.

V and J are TRBV6-6 and TRBJ2-7; 9 bases match TRBD1. Germline-derived CDR1 and CDR2 are MNHNY and SVGAGI (reference sequence). After removal of 1 base from V and 3 bases from J, the junction contained 4 bases not matched to a gene. This CDR3 has 15 residues. CDR3 protein: CASSYFPGQGYEQYF. CDR3 sequence (DNA): TGTGCCAGCAGTTACTTCCCGGGACAGGGCTACGAGCAGTACTTC.

The rearrangement links TRBV4-1 to TRBJ1-1; D not certain. Germline values: CDR1 MGHRA, CDR2 YSYEKL. The CDR3 spans 17 residues. Deletions cut 0 bases from V and 4 bases from J, with 18 bases between. The CDR3 DNA follows: TGCGCCAGCAGCCAAGATAATTTGGGGATGGGTGGCACTGAAGCTTTCTTT. This gives the protein CASSQDNLGMGGTEAFF.

The chain recombines TRBV12-5 with TRBJ2-6, with a possible D match to TRBD1 (5 bases). Germline assignment: CDR1 LGHNT and CDR2 FRNRAP. V was shortened by 1 base and J by 8 bases, with 9 bases between the two germline ends. The CDR3 consists of 14 residues. CDR3: CASGLAQGSNVLTF. The CDR3, as DNA: TGTGCTAGTGGTTTGGCCCAGGGATCCAACGTCCTGACTTTC.

The rearrangement links TRBV19 to TRBJ1-1; D is ambiguous. Germline-derived CDR1 and CDR2 are LNHDA and SQIVND (reference sequence). Trimming took off 5 bases at V and 2 bases at J, with 9 bases between the two ends. The CDR3 extends over 13 amino acids. The CDR3 loop reads CASSANANTEAFF. CDR3 coding DNA: TGTGCCAGTAGTGCCAACGCAAACACTGAAGCTTTCTTT.

The V call is TRBV5-4, the J call TRBJ2-5, with D perhaps TRBD2 (6 bases). Trimming stripped 9 bases from V and 3 bases from J, with 18 bases between. Germline V CDR1 and CDR2: SGHNT, YYREEE (reference sequence). The CDR3 runs 14 residues. CDR3 in DNA: TGTGCCAACGCGACCGCCGGCGGGGAAGAGACCCAGTACTTC. Translation: CANATAGGEETQYF.

The J gene is TRBJ1-1, the V gene TRBV5-1; D remains unclear. The CDR3 has 13 residues. V dropped 3 bases and J dropped 4 bases, with 10 bases sitting between them. The germline gives CDR1 SGHRS, CDR2 YFSETQ. Here the CDR3 reads CASSSRPGTEAFF. The CDR3 coding sequence is TGCGCCAGCAGCTCCAGGCCCGGCACTGAAGCTTTCTTT.

The genes are TRBV6-5 and TRBJ1-1; TRBD1 matches at 7 bases. Trimming removed 6 bases from V and 5 bases from J; junction bases left unmatched: 6. Germline assignment: CDR1 MNHEY and CDR2 SVGAGI. The CDR3 extends over 13 amino acids. The CDR3 region has the DNA TGTGCCAGCAGGACAGGGCTTGGGACTGAAGCTTTCTTT. As protein: CASRTGLGTEAFF.

CDR3 sequence: CASSQDPRGRYEQYF. The DNA for the CDR3 is TGTGCCAGCAGCCAAGATCCGCGGGGCCGATACGAGCAGTACTTC. The gene calls are TRBV3-1 (or the pseudogene TRBV3-2) and TRBJ2-7; a possible D gene is TRBD2 (6 bases). The CDR3 totals 15 residues. Germline assignment: CDR1 LGHDT and CDR2 YNNKEL (reference sequence). The V gene lost 0 bases and the J gene lost 4 bases, with 13 bases spanning the gap.

This chain connects TRBV5-4 to TRBJ1-6; D may be TRBD1 (5 bases). Trimming stripped 3 bases from V and 6 bases from J, with 10 bases between. CDR1 is SGHNT, CDR2 YYREEE, per germline (reference sequence). The CDR3 runs 14 residues. For the CDR3, the DNA is TGTGCCAGCAGCTCGGGGGGAACTAATTCACCCCTCCACTTT. Encoded protein: CASSSGGTNSPLHF. The whole variable domain, filled in from reference TRBV5-4 and TRBJ1-6, reads ETGVTQSPTHLIKTRGQQVTLRCSSQSGHNTVSWYQQALGQGPQFIFQYYREEENGRGNFPPRFSGLQFPNYSSELNVNALELDDSALYLCASSSGGTNSPLHFGNGTRLTVT.

This clone was counted between two and nine times. J is TRBJ1-2 and V is TRBV6-5; 7 bases align to TRBD1. The CDR3 has 15 amino acids. Germline-derived CDR1 and CDR2 are MNHEY and SVGAGI. The V gene end was trimmed by 7 bases and the J gene end by 4 bases; junction bases not matched to a gene: 12. The CDR3 DNA is TGTGCCAGCACCCCTAGCCCCGCAGGGGGCTATGGCTACACCTTC. Amino acid sequence: CASTPSPAGGYGYTF.

In its sample, this clone was seen a few times. This chain uses TRBV7-2 with TRBJ1-1; TRBD1 matches 9 bases. CDR1 is SGHTA, CDR2 FQGNSA, per germline. The ends lost 5 bases at V and 3 bases at J; junction bases unmatched: 4. The CDR3 covers 14 residues. The CDR3 region has the DNA TGTGCCAGCAGCGGCAGGACAGGGGACACTGAAGCTTTCTTT. Translated, it gives CASSGRTGDTEAFF.

A single count supports this clone. The V call is TRBV7-2, the J call TRBJ1-5; TRBD1 agrees at 7 bases. The V segment lost 5 bases and the J segment 5 bases; nucleotides outside the gene matches: 9. CDR3 size: 15 residues. Looked up from germline, CDR1 is SGHTA and CDR2 is FQGNSA. CDR3 bases: TGTGCCAGCAGCACGGGCGGGACAGTTGATCAGCCCCAGCATTTT. Amino acid sequence: CASSTGGTVDQPQHF.

V and J are TRBV19 and TRBJ2-7; the D gene is possibly TRBD1 (6 bases). The V and J ends lost 5 bases and 4 bases respectively, with 15 bases between them. There are 14 residues in the CDR3. Germline assignment: CDR1 LNHDA and CDR2 SQIVND (reference sequence). DNA for the CDR3: TGTGCCAGTAGTTGGGGGCCTCCGAAATACGAGCAGTACTTC. Protein sequence: CASSWGPPKYEQYF.

V and J are TRBV27 and TRBJ1-2, with 8 bases that match TRBD1. Trimming took 2 bases from V and 0 from J; bases not matched to a gene: 11. Germline CDR1 is MNHEY and CDR2 is SMNVEV (reference sequence). The CDR3 has 18 amino acids. DNA of the CDR3: TGTGCCAGCAGTTTACTCGGGCAGGGGGCCGTGGCTAACTATGGCTACACCTTC. Protein product: CASSLLGQGAVANYGYTF.

The rearrangement joins TRBV11-2 to TRBJ2-5, with 8 bases matching TRBD2. V gave up 4 bases and J gave up 5 bases; unmatched junction bases: 6. The CDR3 runs to 14 residues. Germline V CDR1 and CDR2: SGHAT, FQNNGV. CDR3: CASSSTTGGETQYF. DNA for the CDR3: TGTGCCAGCAGCTCGACCACGGGAGGGGAGACCCAGTACTTC.

V is TRBV14 and J is TRBJ2-1, with TRBD2 identical over 8 bases. The CDR3 loop spans 14 amino acids. Germline V lookup: CDR1 SGHDN, CDR2 FVKESK. With V trimmed by 4 bases and J by 7 bases, 6 bases remained unmatched. CDR3 in DNA: TGTGCCAGCAGCCGCCGACTAGCGATTAATGAGCAGTTCTTC. As protein: CASSRRLAINEQFF.

This rearrangement joins TRBV5-5 to TRBJ2-7, with D hard to call. The CDR3 covers 13 residues. Germline-derived CDR1 and CDR2 are SGHKS and YYEKEE (reference sequence). V dropped 0 bases and J dropped 1 base, with 5 bases sitting between them. The CDR3: CASSLVESYEQYF. DNA for the CDR3: TGTGCCAGCAGCTTGGTCGAATCCTACGAGCAGTACTTC.

This chain uses TRBV3-1 (or the pseudogene TRBV3-2) with TRBJ1-5; D call uncertain. Trimming removed 5 bases from V and 3 bases from J, with 5 bases in between. Germline CDR1 and CDR2: LGHDT and YNNKEL (reference sequence). The CDR3 is 12 amino acids. This CDR3 is CASSFFNQPQHF. In DNA, the CDR3 is TGTGCCAGCAGCTTCTTCAATCAGCCCCAGCATTTT.

The V gene is TRBV30, the J gene TRBJ2-7, with D hard to call. Trimming shortened V by 1 base and J by 6 bases, and 13 bases separated the two germline ends. The CDR3 runs to 13 residues. Per germline, CDR1 GTSNPN and CDR2 SVGIG (reference sequence). The CDR3 DNA follows: TGTGCCTGGAGTGACCGAACCCCGGGCGAGCAGTACTTC. Its translation is CAWSDRTPGEQYF.

Points on this clone: At the DNA level, this CDR3 is encoded by other sequences in the same sample as well. This CDR3 reads CASSLRQGNTEAFF. DNA for the CDR3: TGTGCCAGCAGTTTAAGACAGGGGAACACTGAAGCTTTCTTT. The chain joins TRBV27 to TRBJ1-1; TRBD1 matches 7 bases. Per the germline V gene, CDR1 is MNHEY and CDR2 is SMNVEV (reference sequence). After removal of 2 bases from V and 1 base from J, the junction contained 1 base not matched to a gene. This CDR3 region has 14 residues.

This chain connects TRBV5-1 to TRBJ1-2, with 9 bases lining up with TRBD1. Germline CDR1 reads SGHRS; CDR2 reads YFSETQ. The CDR3 runs 17 residues. With V trimmed by 3 bases and J by 8 bases, 17 bases remained unmatched. The CDR3 here is CASSSGTGLSTTGGYTF. The CDR3 bases are TGCGCCAGCAGCTCAGGGACAGGGTTGTCGACAACTGGGGGCTACACCTTC.

This clone was counted only a few times. This chain connects TRBV6-1 to TRBJ1-1; D unclear. The CDR3 spans 13 residues. Germline lookup yields CDR1 MNHNS and CDR2 SASEGT. Trimming took off 3 bases at V and 0 bases at J, with 5 bases between the two ends. The CDR3 here is CASSDAMNTEAFF. The CDR3 bases are TGTGCCAGCAGTGACGCCATGAACACTGAAGCTTTCTTT.

The chain recombines TRBV10-2 with TRBJ2-5; 9 bases align to TRBD1. The CDR3 length is 16 residues. Germline V gene data show CDR1 as WSHSY and CDR2 as SAAADI. The V gene end was trimmed by 6 bases and the J gene end by 2 bases; junction bases not matched to a gene: 10. CDR3: CASRDHPGQGQETQYF. The CDR3 coding sequence is TGCGCCAGCAGGGATCATCCGGGACAGGGTCAAGAGACCCAGTACTTC.

The CDR3 sequence is CASTRTVNQPQHF. The CDR3 region has the DNA TGTGCCAGCACCCGGACAGTCAATCAGCCCCAGCATTTT. V is TRBV28 and J is TRBJ1-5; D might be TRBD1 (6 bases). Germline-derived CDR1 and CDR2 are MDHEN and SYDVKM. The germline V and J ends were trimmed by 7 bases and 3 bases, with 10 bases remaining between them. The CDR3 is made up of 13 amino acids.

This chain connects TRBV5-1 to TRBJ1-1, with TRBD1 matching over 11 bases. This CDR3 region has 16 residues. Per germline, CDR1 SGHRS and CDR2 YFSETQ. Trimming at V came to 0 bases and at J to 5 bases, leaving 6 bases not matched to a gene. The CDR3 DNA is TGCGCCAGCAGCTTGGAGGGACAGGGGGTAGGTACTGAAGCTTTCTTT. Its protein product is CASSLEGQGVGTEAFF. Combining the CDR3 with reference TRBV5-1 and TRBJ1-1 gives the whole variable domain KAGVTQTPRYLIKTRGQQVTLSCSPISGHRSVSWYQQTPGQGLQFLFEYFSETQRNKGNFPGRFSGRQFSNSRSEMNVSTLELGDSALYLCASSLEGQGVGTEAFFGQGTRLTVV.

This clone was recorded a few times. This chain connects TRBV6-1 to TRBJ2-2; TRBD1 or TRBD2 may be the D gene (5 bases each). The CDR3 covers 15 residues. Germline-derived CDR1 and CDR2 are MNHNS and SASEGT. Between the trimmed V and J ends, which lost 1 base and 4 bases, there was a span of 10 bases. The CDR3 here is CASSEDEGSTGELFF. CDR3 bases: TGTGCCAGCAGTGAAGATGAGGGGTCCACCGGGGAGCTGTTTTTT.

The rearrangement links TRBV24-1 to TRBJ1-1, with TRBD1 matching over 10 bases. CDR1 and CDR2 (germline): KGHDR, SFDVKD. V was pared by 3 bases and J by 2 bases, with 2 bases of the junction left unmatched. The CDR3 consists of 15 residues. The CDR3 region is CATSDRTGGNTEAFF. For the CDR3, the DNA is TGTGCCACCAGTGATCGGACAGGGGGAAACACTGAAGCTTTCTTT.

CDR3 loop: CASSQVQGFAEAFF. The CDR3 DNA reads as TGTGCCAGCAGCCAAGTTCAGGGCTTCGCTGAAGCTTTCTTT. The chain links TRBV3-1 (or the pseudogene TRBV3-2) to TRBJ1-1, with a weak D call TRBD1 (5 bases). This CDR3 is built from 14 residues. Trimming cost V 1 base and J 6 bases, with 12 bases left between them. Germline V lookup: CDR1 LGHDT, CDR2 YNNKEL (reference sequence).

The CDR3 loop reads CASLSGETQYF. For the CDR3, the DNA is TGTGCCAGTCTGTCCGGGGAGACCCAGTACTTC. The rearrangement links TRBV7-2 to TRBJ2-5; no definite D call. This CDR3 is built from 11 residues. Trimming took 9 bases from V and 5 from J, leaving 10 bases between them. CDR1 is SGHTA, CDR2 FQGNSA, per germline.